The 13 T cell receptor beta chains below were found in one sample sequenced in a study of blood T cells in healthy people across ages. For the second PCR, which ran for 7 to 11 cycles, a sample-barcoded 5' primer and a J-beta primer mix were used. TCRdb re-called the 5' RACE reads through MiXCR, storing one row per CDR3 protein. The data show 1.4 million to 1.5 million distinct CDR3 sequences, roughly 45% seen once. Sequenced sample: blood. The receptor set was obtained from a woman aged 18-29 years in good health.

The V call is TRBV7-8, the J call TRBJ2-1; 8 bases fit TRBD2. The CDR3 spans 15 residues. The J segment lost 7 bases and the V segment lost 1 base, leaving 6 bases of the junction unmatched. Germline assignment: CDR1 SGHVS and CDR2 FQNEAQ. The CDR3 nucleotides read TGTGCCAGCAGCTTAGGGGTAGCGGGGAGGAATGAGCAGTTCTTC. Translation gives CASSLGVAGRNEQFF.

The chain joins TRBV6-5 to TRBJ1-2, with TRBD1 matching over 12 bases. This CDR3 spans 15 amino acids. The germline V gene encodes CDR1 MNHEY and CDR2 SVGAGI. The V and J ends lost 4 bases and 5 bases, in that order; junction bases with no gene match: 5. The CDR3 region is CASSSRDRGQYGYTF. The CDR3 DNA is TGTGCCAGCAGTTCCCGGGACAGGGGGCAATATGGCTACACCTTC.

The chain employs TRBV10-3 and TRBJ1-6; 8 bases align to TRBD1. Germline trimming cut 10 bases from V and 10 bases from J; bases unmatched to any gene: 18. Germline V gene sequence: CDR1 ENHRY, CDR2 SYGVKD. The CDR3 has 16 residues. The CDR3 sequence is CATRTVQGDRGSPLHF. CDR3 coding DNA: TGTGCCACCCGGACAGTACAGGGGGATAGGGGCTCACCCCTCCACTTT.

This chain connects TRBV10-3 to TRBJ2-2, with a weak D call TRBD1 (5 bases). In germline, CDR1 is ENHRY, CDR2 SYGVKD. This CDR3 has 16 residues. V lost 0 bases, J lost 2 bases, and 10 bases lay in between. The CDR3: CAISESQGGNTGELFF. The CDR3 DNA follows: TGTGCCATCAGTGAGTCTCAGGGTGGAAACACCGGGGAGCTGTTTTTT.

The V gene is TRBV4-1, the J gene TRBJ1-2; TRBD1 is a possible D gene (6 bases). This CDR3 region has 13 residues. Trimming pared 4 bases from V and 6 bases from J, leaving 12 bases between. Germline CDR1 MGHRA, CDR2 YSYEKL. The CDR3 loop reads CASSLDPGDGYTF. Here the CDR3 DNA reads TGCGCCAGCAGCCTAGACCCAGGGGATGGCTACACCTTC.

The chain has TRBV20-1 and TRBJ2-3, with 7 bases that match TRBD1. Losses at the gene ends were 4 bases for V and 2 bases for J; bases not matched to a gene: 12. The germline gives CDR1 DFQATT, CDR2 SNEGSKA (reference sequence). The CDR3 loop spans 16 amino acids. The CDR3 DNA reads TGCAGTGCTACTCTGTTCGGGACAGACCACACAGATACGCAGTATTTT. Translation gives CSATLFGTDHTDTQYF.

This clonotype appeared a few times. The V gene is TRBV6-5, the J gene TRBJ1-5; D might be TRBD1 (6 bases). Germline V gives CDR1 MNHEY, CDR2 SVGAGI. The V end was cut by 5 bases, the J end by 3 bases, with 8 bases between. This CDR3 is 13 amino acids long. This CDR3 reads CASSRTVNQPQHF. For the CDR3, the DNA is TGTGCCAGCAGTCGGACAGTCAATCAGCCCCAGCATTTT.

V usage is TRBV2 and J usage is TRBJ1-3; unclear D gene. Per the germline V gene, CDR1 is SNHLY and CDR2 is FYNNEI. CDR3 length equals 12 residues. Trimming cost V 2 bases and J 6 bases, with 5 bases left between them. Here the CDR3 DNA reads TGTGCCAGCAGTGAACTGGCAAACACCATATATTTT. It specifies CASSELANTIYF. The variable domain in full, with the rest retrieved from reference TRBV2 and TRBJ1-3, is EPEVTQTPSHQVTQMGQEVILRCVPISNHLYFYWYRQILGQKVEFLVSFYNNEISEKSEIFDDQFSVERPDGSNFTLKIRSTKLEDSAMYFCASSELANTIYFGEGSWLTVV.

There are a few counts of this clonotype. The CDR3 nucleotides read TGCAGTGCTAGGGGGGACACAGGGCCGGGCTACACCTTC. Its protein is CSARGDTGPGYTF. This sequence joins TRBV20-1 and TRBJ1-2; a possible D gene is TRBD1 (6 bases). The CDR3 loop spans 13 amino acids. The V gene's germline CDR1 is DFQATT and CDR2 SNEGSKA (reference sequence). The V end was cut by 3 bases, the J end by 8 bases, with 16 bases between.

The V gene is TRBV6-5, the J gene TRBJ1-2, with D unresolved. In germline, CDR1 is MNHEY, CDR2 SVGAGI. The length of the CDR3 is 16 residues. The germline V and J ends were trimmed by 0 bases and 1 base, with 12 bases remaining between them. CDR3: CASSYSEAGVNYGYTF. As DNA, the CDR3 is TGTGCCAGCAGTTACTCGGAAGCCGGGGTTAACTATGGCTACACCTTC.

The chain couples TRBV11-2 to TRBJ2-3, with TRBD2 as a possible D gene (5 bases). The germline V gene has CDR1 SGHAT and CDR2 FQNNGV. This CDR3 contains 14 residues. Trimming cost V 0 bases and J 8 bases, with 12 bases left between them. The CDR3 sequence: CASSLDSRGSTQYF. In DNA, the CDR3 is TGTGCCAGCAGCTTAGATTCTCGGGGTAGTACGCAGTATTTT.

This chain joins TRBV2 and TRBJ2-1; 10 bases align to TRBD2. The last part of the DNA fits TRBJ2-7 better; the J call may be wrong. This CDR3 contains 15 residues. The germline gives CDR1 SNHLY, CDR2 FYNNEI. Here the CDR3 DNA reads TGTGCCAGCAAGGGACTAGCGAGCTCCTACAATGAGCAGTACTTC. Residues: CASKGLASSYNEQYF.

A few counts support this clonotype. V usage is TRBV9 and J usage is TRBJ2-7; perhaps TRBD2 as D (6 bases). The CDR3 has 14 amino acids. Germline CDR1 reads SGDLS; CDR2 reads YYNGEE. With 3 bases removed from V and 3 bases from J, the gap between germline ends came to 13 bases. CDR3 region: CASSEGLLNYEQYF. The CDR3, as DNA: TGTGCCAGCAGCGAAGGACTACTGAACTACGAGCAGTACTTC.